The 23 T cell receptor beta chains below all came from one sample that was sequenced in a study of response to subunit inactivated influenza vaccine. TCRdb reprocessed the RT-PCR reads via MiXCR and lists one record per CDR3 protein. The sample has under 200,000 distinct CDR3 sequences, about 10% seen once; the top ten hold roughly a third. The source was CD8+ T cells sorted from PBMCs, collected less than 30 months after vaccination. The receptor set was obtained from a man between 50 and 75 years old who received an inactivated influenza vaccine.

The chain couples TRBV4-1 to TRBJ1-6; 9 bases line up with TRBD1. V lost 2 bases, J lost 7 bases, and 6 bases stayed unmatched. This CDR3 region has 16 residues. CDR1 is MGHRA and CDR2 is YSYEKL in the germline V gene. Here the CDR3 DNA reads TGCGCCAGCAGCCAATTTACAGGGGGCGCGAATTCACCCCTCCACTTT. It encodes CASSQFTGGANSPLHF.

V gene TRBV4-3 combines with J gene TRBJ1-1, with no clear D. This CDR3 has 15 amino acids. Trimming took 6 bases from V and 2 from J, leaving 16 bases between them. CDR1 is LGHNA, CDR2 YSLEER, per germline. CDR3 residues: CASRDSATDNTEAFF. CDR3 bases: TGCGCCAGCAGGGACTCCGCGACGGACAACACTGAAGCTTTCTTT.

There are many counts of this clonotype. The chain carries TRBV29-1 and TRBJ2-1; 10 nucleotides line up with TRBD1. CDR1 and CDR2 (germline): SQVTM, ANQGSEA. The CDR3 contains 14 residues. DNA for the CDR3: TGCAACGGCGGGACAGGGGACCCCTACAATGAGCAGTTCTTC. This encodes CNGGTGDPYNEQFF.

The chain employs TRBV20-1 and TRBJ2-1; TRBD2 matches 8 bases. V shed 8 bases, J shed 5 bases, and the junction held 8 bases outside the gene matches. Per germline, CDR1 DFQATT and CDR2 SNEGSKA (reference sequence). The CDR3 runs to 13 residues. CDR3 protein: CSTRTSFHNEQFF. The CDR3, as DNA: TGCAGTACCAGGACTAGCTTCCACAATGAGCAGTTCTTC.

This clonotype was seen at least ten times. The V gene is TRBV6-5, the J gene TRBJ2-7; D possibly matches TRBD1 or TRBD2 (5 bases each). The V gene lost 4 bases and the J gene lost 2 bases, with 9 bases spanning the gap. Per germline, CDR1 MNHEY and CDR2 SVGAGI. The CDR3 runs to 13 residues. The CDR3 protein is CASSSGATYEQYF. The CDR3 nucleotides read TGTGCCAGCAGTTCCGGGGCTACCTACGAGCAGTACTTC.

The rearrangement joins TRBV7-2 to TRBJ2-5, with D possibly being TRBD2 (7 bases). Germline V CDR1 and CDR2: SGHTA, FQGNSA. V lost 1 base to trimming and J lost 1 base, with 10 bases between them. The CDR3 covers 15 residues. The DNA for the CDR3 is TGTGCCAGCAGCTTAGGCGGGGGCTCCCAAGAGACCCAGTACTTC. Protein: CASSLGGGSQETQYF.

A few counts support this clonotype. J is TRBJ2-7 and V is TRBV27; 11 bases align to TRBD2. V shed 5 bases, J shed 2 bases, and the junction held 8 bases outside the gene matches. CDR1 MNHEY and CDR2 SMNVEV come from the germline V gene (reference sequence). The CDR3 loop spans 16 amino acids. CDR3 sequence (DNA): TGTGCCAGCAGTCAACTAGCGGGGGAGAGTCCCTACGAGCAGTACTTC. Amino acids: CASSQLAGESPYEQYF.

Many counts were recorded for this clonotype. V is TRBV12-3 or TRBV12-4 and J is TRBJ2-1; perhaps TRBD1 as D (6 bases). CDR3 size: 15 residues. V lost 3 bases and J lost 4, with 13 bases in between. The CDR3 region is CASSLRQVSYNEQFF. The CDR3 DNA is TGTGCCAGCAGTTTGCGACAGGTCTCTTACAATGAGCAGTTCTTC.

The genes are TRBV29-1 and TRBJ2-2; D perhaps matches TRBD1 (6 bases). The CDR3 loop spans 12 amino acids. Germline V gives CDR1 SQVTM, CDR2 ANQGSEA. Trimming cost V 6 bases and J 2 bases, with 7 bases left between them. In DNA form, the CDR3 reads TGCAGCGTACAGGGAAACACCGGGGAGCTGTTTTTT. Translation: CSVQGNTGELFF.

The chain recombines TRBV28 with TRBJ2-5, with D perhaps matching TRBD1 (5 bases). Per germline, CDR1 MDHEN and CDR2 SYDVKM. The CDR3 contains 14 residues. Trimming pared 5 bases from V and 1 base from J, leaving 11 bases between. CDR3 sequence: CASSPTATQETQYF. The CDR3 DNA follows: TGTGCCAGCAGTCCGACAGCTACCCAAGAGACCCAGTACTTC.

V and J are TRBV28 and TRBJ2-1; 10 bases are a match to TRBD2. This CDR3 comprises 15 residues. Germline V lookup: CDR1 MDHEN, CDR2 SYDVKM. J gave up 8 bases and V 3 bases, and 7 bases lay outside the gene matches. The CDR3: CASSFLAGGGYEQFF. The CDR3 DNA reads TGTGCCAGCAGTTTCTTAGCGGGGGGAGGCTATGAGCAGTTCTTC.

In this sample, this clonotype turned up many times. The CDR3 DNA reads as TGTGCCAGCAGTTCGGGGAGAACCACCTACGAGCAGTACTTC. Protein product: CASSSGRTTYEQYF. The chain is built from TRBV12-3 or TRBV12-4 and TRBJ2-7, with D tentatively TRBD2 (5 bases). V was trimmed by 4 bases and J by 2 bases, leaving 12 bases between them. The CDR3 runs to 14 residues.

The V and J genes are TRBV4-3 and TRBJ2-7, with 8 bases fitting TRBD2. Germline V CDR1 and CDR2: LGHNA, YSLEER. This CDR3 spans 15 amino acids. J was trimmed by 2 bases and V by 0 bases; bases with no gene match: 3. CDR3 nucleotides: TGCGCCAGCAGCCAAGATAGCGGGGTTGCCTACGAGCAGTACTTC. It codes for CASSQDSGVAYEQYF.

In its sample, this clonotype was seen many times. The rearrangement joins TRBV27 to TRBJ2-1; 8 bases agree with TRBD2. The CDR3 spans 16 residues. The J segment lost 8 bases and the V segment lost 5 bases, leaving 14 bases of the junction unmatched. Germline values: CDR1 MNHEY, CDR2 SMNVEV (reference sequence). The CDR3 region has the DNA TGTGCCAGCAGTCCTACGGGCGGGAGGCCCCAGGATGAGCAGTTCTTC. Translation: CASSPTGGRPQDEQFF.

The table lists this clonotype with many counts. This chain joins TRBV20-1 and TRBJ2-1; D may be TRBD2 (6 bases). The length of the CDR3 is 16 residues. CDR1 is DFQATT and CDR2 is SNEGSKA in the germline V gene (reference sequence). V lost 0 bases and J 6 bases, leaving 18 bases between the germline ends. The CDR3 DNA reads TGCAGTGCTAGAGATCGGGCGGGACTCGCTAGCAATGAGCAGTTCTTC. Residues: CSARDRAGLASNEQFF.

The V call is TRBV29-1, the J call TRBJ1-1; D unresolved. CDR3 length equals 13 residues. V lost 7 bases and J 2 bases, leaving 14 bases between the germline ends. From germline, CDR1 is SQVTM and CDR2 ANQGSEA. CDR3 nucleotide sequence: TGCAGCGCCCGGTCCCTACTTAACACTGAAGCTTTCTTT. Protein: CSARSLLNTEAFF.

This clonotype was picked up a small number of times. V is TRBV6-5 and J is TRBJ2-1; D not certain. The CDR3 loop spans 12 amino acids. The germline CDR1 and CDR2 sequences are MNHEY and SVGAGI. Trimming pared 6 bases from V and 6 bases from J, leaving 9 bases between. In DNA, the CDR3 is TGTGCCAGCAGCCCCAGCGCCAATGAGCAGTTCTTC. The encoded protein is CASSPSANEQFF.

There are a few counts of this clonotype. The rearrangement links TRBV12-3 or TRBV12-4 to TRBJ2-2, with 10 bases identical to TRBD2. Trimming cost V 5 bases and J 6 bases; bases outside gene matches: 12. This CDR3 spans 17 amino acids. The CDR3 loop is CASSPSGGAYVSGELFF. CDR3 sequence (DNA): TGTGCCAGCAGTCCAAGCGGGGGGGCCTATGTTTCCGGGGAGCTGTTTTTT.

The J gene is TRBJ2-3, the V gene TRBV7-6; 9 nucleotides match TRBD2. Germline V CDR1 and CDR2: SGHVS, FNYEAQ. The CDR3 runs 16 residues. V gave up 5 bases and J gave up 4 bases; unmatched junction bases: 10. The CDR3 bases are TGTGCCAGCAGCCCTCGGACTAGCGAGAATGCAGATACGCAGTATTTT. It specifies CASSPRTSENADTQYF. The complete variable domain, with remaining parts taken from reference TRBV7-6 and TRBJ2-3, reads GAGVSQSPRYKVTKRGQDVALRCDPISGHVSLYWYRQALGQGPEFLTYFNYEAQQDKSGLPNDRFSAERPEGSISTLTIQRTEQRDSAMYRCASSPRTSENADTQYFGPGTRLTVL.

This clonotype showed up just a few times. The V gene is TRBV9, the J gene TRBJ2-2; 9 nucleotides agree with TRBD1. With V trimmed by 3 bases and J by 4 bases, 7 bases remained unmatched. Per the germline V gene, CDR1 is SGDLS and CDR2 is YYNGEE. The CDR3 loop spans 16 amino acids. The DNA of the CDR3 is TGTGCCAGCAGCGCCCAGGACAGGGGAGCCACCGGGGAGCTGTTTTTT. This gives the protein CASSAQDRGATGELFF.

The rearrangement links TRBV9 to TRBJ2-1, with 13 bases identical to TRBD2. CDR1 SGDLS and CDR2 YYNGEE come from the germline V gene. Trimming cost V 4 bases and J 6 bases; bases outside gene matches: 7. CDR3 length: 16 amino acids. The CDR3 bases are TGTGCCAGCAGCCATAAGACTAGCGGGGGGACCAATGAGCAGTTCTTC. The encoded protein is CASSHKTSGGTNEQFF. The complete variable domain, with remaining parts taken from reference TRBV9 and TRBJ2-1, reads DSGVTQTPKHLITATGQRVTLRCSPRSGDLSVYWYQQSLDQGLQFLIQYYNGEERAKGNILERFSAQQFPDLHSELNLSSLELGDSALYFCASSHKTSGGTNEQFFGPGTRLTVL.

This clonotype has a handful of counts. The V gene is TRBV7-6, the J gene TRBJ1-4; D is undetermined. Trimming stripped 1 base from V and 14 bases from J, with 14 bases between. This CDR3 contains 13 residues. Germline CDR1 is SGHVS and CDR2 is FNYEAQ. The CDR3 DNA reads as TGTGCCAGCAGCTTAGATTTGTACAGCAACCTGTTTTTT. It codes for CASSLDLYSNLFF.

This chain uses TRBV5-6 with TRBJ2-1; 10 nucleotides line up with TRBD2. Germline values: CDR1 SGHDT, CDR2 YYEEEE. Trimming at V came to 4 bases and at J to 6 bases, leaving 7 bases not matched to a gene. CDR3 length: 15 residues. CDR3 amino acids: CASSTPQREGNEQFF. Written as DNA, the CDR3 is TGTGCCAGCAGCACCCCACAGCGGGAGGGCAATGAGCAGTTCTTC.